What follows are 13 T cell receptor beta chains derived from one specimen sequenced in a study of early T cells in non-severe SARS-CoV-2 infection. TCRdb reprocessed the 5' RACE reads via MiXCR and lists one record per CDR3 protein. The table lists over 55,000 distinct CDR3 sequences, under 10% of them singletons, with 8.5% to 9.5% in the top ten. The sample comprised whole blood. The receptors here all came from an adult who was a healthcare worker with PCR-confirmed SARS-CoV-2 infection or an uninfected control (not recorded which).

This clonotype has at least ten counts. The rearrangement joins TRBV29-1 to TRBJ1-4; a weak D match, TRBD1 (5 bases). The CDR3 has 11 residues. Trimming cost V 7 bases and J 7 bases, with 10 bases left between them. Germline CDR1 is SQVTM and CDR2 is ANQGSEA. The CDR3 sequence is CSGRAFEKLFF. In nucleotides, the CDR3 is TGCAGCGGCAGGGCCTTTGAAAAACTGTTTTTT.

The DNA for the CDR3 is TGTGCCAGCAGGAACGGGACTTCCATCAATGAGCAGTTCTTC. Its protein is CASRNGTSINEQFF. This chain links TRBV2 with TRBJ2-1; maybe TRBD2 (6 bases). V gave up 6 bases and J gave up 6 bases, with 15 bases separating them. The germline gives CDR1 SNHLY, CDR2 FYNNEI. The CDR3 has 14 residues.

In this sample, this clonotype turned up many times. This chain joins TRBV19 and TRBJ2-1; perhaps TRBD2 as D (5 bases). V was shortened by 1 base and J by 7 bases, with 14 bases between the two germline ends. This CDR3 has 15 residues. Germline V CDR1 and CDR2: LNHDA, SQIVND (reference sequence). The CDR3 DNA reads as TGTGCCAGTAGTATAGGGTCAGAACTAGGGAATGAGCAGTTCTTC. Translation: CASSIGSELGNEQFF.

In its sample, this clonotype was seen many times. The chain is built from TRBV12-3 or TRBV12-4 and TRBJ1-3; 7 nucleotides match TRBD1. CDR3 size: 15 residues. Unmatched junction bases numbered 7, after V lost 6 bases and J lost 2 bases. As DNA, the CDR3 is TGTGCCAGCAGACGACAGGGCGACACTGGAAACACCATATATTTT. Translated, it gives CASRRQGDTGNTIYF.

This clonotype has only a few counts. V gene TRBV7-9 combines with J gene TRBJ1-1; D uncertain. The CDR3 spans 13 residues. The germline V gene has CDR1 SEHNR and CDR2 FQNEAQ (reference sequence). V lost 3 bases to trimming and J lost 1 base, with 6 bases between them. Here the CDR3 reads CASSFRENTEAFF. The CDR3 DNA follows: TGTGCCAGCAGCTTTCGCGAGAACACTGAAGCTTTCTTT.

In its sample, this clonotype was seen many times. This CDR3 reads CASSSSTGRGTDTQYF. Here the CDR3 DNA reads TGTGCCAGCAGCTCGTCGACAGGAAGGGGCACAGATACGCAGTATTTT. This chain connects TRBV11-2 to TRBJ2-3, with D maybe TRBD1 (6 bases). The V and J ends lost 4 bases and 1 base respectively, with 15 bases between them. Germline-derived CDR1 and CDR2 are SGHAT and FQNNGV. The CDR3 consists of 16 residues.

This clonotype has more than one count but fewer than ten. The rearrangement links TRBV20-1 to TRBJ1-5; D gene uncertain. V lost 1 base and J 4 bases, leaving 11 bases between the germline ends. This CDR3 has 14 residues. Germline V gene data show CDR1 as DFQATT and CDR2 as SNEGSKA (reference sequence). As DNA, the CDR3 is TGCAGTGCTAGAGGAGGGAAAGGGAATCAGCCCCAGCATTTT. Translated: CSARGGKGNQPQHF.

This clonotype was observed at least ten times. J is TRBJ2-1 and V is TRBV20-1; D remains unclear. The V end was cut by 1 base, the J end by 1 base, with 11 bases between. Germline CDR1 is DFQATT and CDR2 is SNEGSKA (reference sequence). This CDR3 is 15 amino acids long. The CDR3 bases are TGCAGTGCTAGAGTAGGTAGACGGTCCTACAATGAGCAGTTCTTC. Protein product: CSARVGRRSYNEQFF.

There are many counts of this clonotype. This CDR3 reads CSARVPGGNKEPQHF. The CDR3 region has the DNA TGCAGTGCTAGAGTTCCAGGGGGTAACAAGGAGCCCCAGCATTTT. The chain is built from TRBV20-1 and TRBJ1-5, with TRBD1 matching 7 bases. This CDR3 has 15 residues. Germline CDR1 reads DFQATT; CDR2 reads SNEGSKA (reference sequence). Losses at the gene ends were 1 base for V and 8 bases for J; bases not matched to a gene: 11.

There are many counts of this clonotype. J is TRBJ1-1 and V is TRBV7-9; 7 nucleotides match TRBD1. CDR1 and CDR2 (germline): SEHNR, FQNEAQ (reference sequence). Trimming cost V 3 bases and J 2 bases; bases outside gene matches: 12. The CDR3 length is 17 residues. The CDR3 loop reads CASSFPLRDRENTEAFF. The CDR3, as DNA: TGTGCCAGCAGCTTTCCATTGAGGGACAGAGAAAACACTGAAGCTTTCTTT.

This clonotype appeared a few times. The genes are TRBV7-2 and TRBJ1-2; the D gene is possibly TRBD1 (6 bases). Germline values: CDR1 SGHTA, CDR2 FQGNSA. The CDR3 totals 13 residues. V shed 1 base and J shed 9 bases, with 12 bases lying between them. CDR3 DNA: TGTGCCAGCAGCTTAGACAGGGCGAAGAGCTACACCTTC. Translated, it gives CASSLDRAKSYTF.

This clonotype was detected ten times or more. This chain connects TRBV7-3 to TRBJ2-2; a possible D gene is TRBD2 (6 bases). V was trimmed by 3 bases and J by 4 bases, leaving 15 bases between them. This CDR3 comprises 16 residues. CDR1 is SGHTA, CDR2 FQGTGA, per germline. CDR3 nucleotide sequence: TGTGCCAGCAGCTTGTCCGTCGGGAGTTCCACCGGGGAGCTGTTTTTT. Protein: CASSLSVGSSTGELFF.

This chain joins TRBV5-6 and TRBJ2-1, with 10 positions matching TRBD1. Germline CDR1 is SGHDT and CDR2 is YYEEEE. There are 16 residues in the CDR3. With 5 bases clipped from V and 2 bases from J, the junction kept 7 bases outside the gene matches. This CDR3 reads CASRPEGTGAYNEQFF. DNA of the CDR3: TGTGCCAGCAGGCCGGAAGGGACAGGGGCCTACAATGAGCAGTTCTTC.